A single sample gave rise to the 32 T cell receptor beta chains below, sequenced in a study of cytotoxic CD8 clonotypes in ibrutinib-treated CLL. Data came from immunoSEQ multiplex PCR; TCRdb stores just in-frame clones and leaves some out. The table has around 200,000 clones, roughly 73% seen once; the top ten hold roughly 10%. Sequencing used PBMCs, obtained after 12 months of ibrutinib treatment. All receptors come from a human donor with chronic lymphocytic leukemia.

The chain has TRBV10-3 and TRBJ2-7; D tentatively fits TRBD1 or TRBD2 (5 bases each). CDR3 length: 13 residues. V gave up 11 bases and J gave up 2 bases, with 16 bases separating them. Germline V gives CDR1 ENHRY, CDR2 SYGVKD. The CDR3 DNA reads TGTGCCTCAACCCGGGACGTCCCCTACGAGCAGTACTTC. Protein: CASTRDVPYEQYF.

J is TRBJ2-5 and V is TRBV7-9; no definite D call. The V end lost 1 base, the J end lost 2 bases, and 8 bases lay between the germline ends. The germline V gene has CDR1 SEHNR and CDR2 FQNEAQ (reference sequence). This CDR3 spans 14 amino acids. The CDR3 spells CASSLVQTQETQYF. CDR3 nucleotide sequence: TGTGCCAGCAGCTTAGTACAGACGCAAGAGACCCAGTACTTC.

V is TRBV18 and J is TRBJ2-2; D perhaps matches TRBD2 (5 bases). The CDR3 loop spans 16 amino acids. From germline, CDR1 is KGHSH and CDR2 LQKENI. V was trimmed by 3 bases and J by 8 bases, leaving 19 bases between them. The CDR3: CASSPNLRALRGELFF. For the CDR3, the DNA is TGTGCCAGCTCACCCAACCTGAGGGCCCTTCGTGGGGAGCTGTTTTTT.

Only a few counts were recorded for this clone. The CDR3, as DNA: TGTGCCAGCAGAAAGGTCCGGGAAGATACGCAGTATTTT. Protein product: CASRKVREDTQYF. J is TRBJ2-3 and V is TRBV2; tentative D call: TRBD2 (5 bases). The CDR3 runs to 13 residues. The germline V gene has CDR1 SNHLY and CDR2 FYNNEI. Trimming shortened V by 6 bases and J by 5 bases, and 12 bases separated the two germline ends.

This rearrangement joins TRBV4-1 to TRBJ1-6; D remains unclear. The V end lost 0 bases, the J end lost 1 base, and 10 bases lay between the germline ends. This CDR3 contains 17 residues. Germline CDR1 reads MGHRA; CDR2 reads YSYEKL. The CDR3 DNA is TGCGCCAGCAGCCAAGATGGGCGCAGATCCTATAATTCACCCCTCCACTTT. Residues: CASSQDGRRSYNSPLHF.

This sequence joins TRBV5-6 and TRBJ2-5, with 11 nucleotides matching TRBD2. The CDR3 has 16 residues. CDR1 is SGHDT and CDR2 is YYEEEE in the germline V gene. J lost 2 bases, V lost 4 bases, and 7 bases had no gene match. This CDR3 reads CASSNVAGGFQETQYF. In DNA form, the CDR3 reads TGTGCCAGCAGCAACGTAGCGGGGGGGTTTCAAGAGACCCAGTACTTC.

V usage is TRBV27 and J usage is TRBJ2-7; the match to TRBD1 covers 11 bases. The CDR3 is 14 residues long. The ends lost 5 bases at V and 7 bases at J; junction bases unmatched: 7. Germline CDR1 is MNHEY and CDR2 is SMNVEV (reference sequence). The CDR3 DNA follows: TGTGCCAGCAGTAGGACAGGGGGCGCGAGGGAGCAGTACTTC. Translating it yields CASSRTGGAREQYF.

V is TRBV9 and J is TRBJ1-1, with 7 nucleotides matching TRBD1. This CDR3 region has 15 residues. V lost 2 bases and J lost 0; bases outside the gene matches: 4. The V gene's germline CDR1 is SGDLS and CDR2 YYNGEE. CDR3 coding DNA: TGTGCCAGCAGCGTTACAGGGGCCCTGAACACTGAAGCTTTCTTT. As protein: CASSVTGALNTEAFF.

The V and J genes are TRBV5-6 and TRBJ2-7; D is unresolved. The CDR3 contains 12 residues. The germline V gene has CDR1 SGHDT and CDR2 YYEEEE. With 3 bases removed from V and 3 bases from J, the gap between germline ends came to 7 bases. This chain's CDR3 is CASSSTFYEQYF. The DNA for the CDR3 is TGTGCCAGCAGCTCTACCTTCTACGAGCAGTACTTC. The variable domain in full, with the rest retrieved from reference TRBV5-6 and TRBJ2-7, is DAGVTQSPTHLIKTRGQQVTLRCSPKSGHDTVSWYQQALGQGPQFIFQYYEEEERQRGNFPDRFSGHQFPNYSSELNVNALLLGDSALYLCASSSTFYEQYFGPGTRLTVT.

This sequence joins TRBV19 and TRBJ2-1; 8 positions agree with TRBD2. The CDR3 contains 17 residues. Germline-derived CDR1 and CDR2 are LNHDA and SQIVND (reference sequence). V dropped 8 bases and J dropped 4; count of bases not matched to a gene: 16. The CDR3 nucleotides read TGTGCCAGTCAGGGCAGTAGCGGGACATCGCTTTACAATGAGCAGTTCTTC. Encoded protein: CASQGSSGTSLYNEQFF. The full variable domain, in which reference TRBV19 and TRBJ2-1 provide the parts outside the CDR3, is DGGITQSPKYLFRKEGQNVTLSCEQNLNHDAMYWYRQDPGQGLRLIYYSQIVNDFQKGDIAEGYSVSREKKESFPLTVTSAQKNPTAFYLCASQGSSGTSLYNEQFFGPGTRLTVL.

The chain uses TRBV27 and TRBJ2-5; TRBD2 agrees at 12 bases. After removal of 3 bases from V and 2 bases from J, the junction contained 19 bases not matched to a gene. CDR1 is MNHEY, CDR2 SMNVEV, per germline (reference sequence). The CDR3 extends over 21 amino acids. CDR3 sequence: CASSFLDPGLAGGPRQETQYF. Written as DNA, the CDR3 is TGTGCCAGCAGTTTTCTGGACCCCGGCCTAGCGGGAGGGCCGAGACAAGAGACCCAGTACTTC.

The chain couples TRBV19 to TRBJ2-7, with D unresolved. With 5 bases removed from V and 1 base from J, the gap between germline ends came to 9 bases. The CDR3 spans 13 residues. Germline V lookup: CDR1 LNHDA, CDR2 SQIVND (reference sequence). The CDR3 bases are TGTGCCAGTAGTCTGGACGGATCCTACGAGCAGTACTTC. Translating it yields CASSLDGSYEQYF.

This sequence joins TRBV18 and TRBJ2-7, with D possibly being TRBD2 (6 bases). V was shortened by 3 bases and J by 0 bases, with 9 bases between the two germline ends. This CDR3 has 14 residues. Looked up from germline, CDR1 is KGHSH and CDR2 is LQKENI. The CDR3 DNA sequence: TGTGCCAGCTCACCGTACGGGAGCTCCTACGAGCAGTACTTC. Its protein is CASSPYGSSYEQYF.

There are a few counts of this clone. V and J are TRBV9 and TRBJ2-6; perhaps TRBD1 as D (5 bases). Germline lookup yields CDR1 SGDLS and CDR2 YYNGEE. The V end lost 1 base, the J end lost 3 bases, and 8 bases lay between the germline ends. The CDR3 is 15 amino acids. The CDR3 protein is CASSVQGSGANVLTF. The CDR3 DNA reads TGTGCCAGCAGCGTACAGGGTAGTGGGGCCAACGTCCTGACTTTC.

V gene TRBV7-2 combines with J gene TRBJ1-2; 9 nucleotides align to TRBD1. With V trimmed by 5 bases and J by 4 bases, 14 bases remained unmatched. The CDR3 consists of 17 residues. Germline CDR1 is SGHTA and CDR2 is FQGNSA. CDR3 sequence reads: CASSIRDRVVGVYGYTF. As DNA, the CDR3 is TGTGCCAGCAGCATCCGGGACAGGGTGGTTGGGGTCTATGGCTACACCTTC.

J is TRBJ2-3 and V is TRBV7-9; 7 bases are a match to TRBD2. The CDR3 contains 15 residues. Germline CDR1 reads SEHNR; CDR2 reads FQNEAQ (reference sequence). The DNA for the CDR3 is TGTGCGGGGGGAGCTAGGCGGGAGAGCACAGATACGCAGTATTTT. Encoded protein: CAGGARRESTDTQYF.

This clone was counted between two and nine times. The chain employs TRBV5-1 and TRBJ1-6; perhaps TRBD1 as D (6 bases). The CDR3 loop spans 15 amino acids. The germline V gene encodes CDR1 SGHRS and CDR2 YFSETQ. The V gene lost 0 bases and the J gene lost 10 bases, with 14 bases spanning the gap. The CDR3 is CASSLAQGVRSPLHF. The CDR3 coding sequence is TGCGCCAGCAGCTTGGCACAGGGCGTCCGCTCACCCCTCCACTTT.

The J gene is TRBJ2-3, the V gene TRBV5-4, with D hard to call. The length of the CDR3 is 12 residues. The germline V gene encodes CDR1 SGHNT and CDR2 YYREEE (reference sequence). Trimming left V 4 bases short and J 8 bases short, with 11 bases between. CDR3: CASSPDSGTQYF. For the CDR3, the DNA is TGTGCCAGCAGCCCCGACTCGGGTACGCAGTATTTT.

The V call is TRBV18, the J call TRBJ2-5; tentatively, D is TRBD1 (5 bases). The length of the CDR3 is 13 residues. V was cut by 3 bases and J by 2 bases, with 7 bases left in between. The germline CDR1 and CDR2 sequences are KGHSH and LQKENI. The CDR3 loop reads CASSPDRQETQYF. The CDR3, as DNA: TGTGCCAGCTCACCCGACAGACAAGAGACCCAGTACTTC.

The chain couples TRBV6-1 to TRBJ2-1, with D maybe TRBD2 (6 bases). This CDR3 is 17 amino acids long. Germline V gene sequence: CDR1 MNHNS, CDR2 SASEGT. Trimming took 4 bases from V and 0 from J, leaving 16 bases between them. The DNA of the CDR3 is TGTGCCAGCAGTGCCTCTGGGGGGTCGAGCTCCTACAATGAGCAGTTCTTC. Amino acids: CASSASGGSSSYNEQFF.

The chain links TRBV6-5 to TRBJ2-3, with D hard to call. This CDR3 has 14 amino acids. Germline lookup yields CDR1 MNHEY and CDR2 SVGAGI. Between the trimmed V and J ends, which lost 2 bases and 2 bases, there was a span of 8 bases. Here the CDR3 DNA reads TGTGCCAGCAGTTACCAGCTTGCCACAGATACGCAGTATTTT. Its protein product is CASSYQLATDTQYF.

The V and J genes are TRBV14 and TRBJ2-7, with TRBD1 identical over 9 bases. Germline CDR1 reads SGHDN; CDR2 reads FVKESK. There are 15 residues in the CDR3. The V and J ends lost 2 bases and 6 bases, in that order; junction bases with no gene match: 8. CDR3 sequence (DNA): TGTGCCAGCAGCCAATTACAGGGGGCCCCCAGCGAGCAGTACTTC. Its protein product is CASSQLQGAPSEQYF.

The chain has TRBV5-5 and TRBJ2-7; the D gene is possibly TRBD1 (6 bases). CDR3 length: 13 residues. Germline V lookup: CDR1 SGHKS, CDR2 YYEKEE (reference sequence). The germline V and J ends were trimmed by 4 bases and 6 bases, with 14 bases remaining between them. CDR3 protein: CASSRRDNLEQYF. In DNA, the CDR3 is TGTGCCAGCAGCCGCCGGGACAACCTCGAGCAGTACTTC.

The V gene is TRBV14, the J gene TRBJ2-7; the D gene is possibly TRBD2 (7 bases). The CDR3 is made up of 15 amino acids. CDR1 is SGHDN and CDR2 is FVKESK in the germline V gene. V was pared by 4 bases and J by 2 bases, with 15 bases between. CDR3 residues: CASSPRGRLTYEQYF. Here the CDR3 DNA reads TGTGCCAGCAGCCCGCGGGGGCGCCTTACCTACGAGCAGTACTTC.

The V and J genes are TRBV7-9 and TRBJ2-5; TRBD2 aligns across 7 bases. The V gene's germline CDR1 is SEHNR and CDR2 FQNEAQ (reference sequence). Trimming cost V 7 bases and J 0 bases; bases outside gene matches: 8. The length of the CDR3 is 15 residues. DNA for the CDR3: TGTGCCAGCACCGCGGGAGTACTGTACCAAGAGACCCAGTACTTC. Residues: CASTAGVLYQETQYF. The variable domain in full, completed from reference TRBV7-9 and TRBJ2-5, reads DTGVSQNPRHKITKRGQNVTFRCDPISEHNRLYWYRQTLGQGPEFLTYFQNEAQLEKSRLLSDRFSAERPKGSFSTLEIQRTEQGDSAMYLCASTAGVLYQETQYFGPGTRLLVL.

The chain couples TRBV19 to TRBJ1-2, with D unclear. The CDR3 spans 14 residues. Germline CDR1 LNHDA, CDR2 SQIVND (reference sequence). V was cut by 3 bases and J by 1 base, with 9 bases left in between. The CDR3 region has the DNA TGTGCCAGTAGTATTGCGGGCAGTAACTATGGCTACACCTTC. Residues: CASSIAGSNYGYTF.

The V and J genes are TRBV28 and TRBJ2-4, with unresolved D. The V end was cut by 5 bases, the J end by 5 bases, with 10 bases between. There are 13 residues in the CDR3. Germline CDR1 reads MDHEN; CDR2 reads SYDVKM. CDR3 nucleotide sequence: TGTGCCAGCAGTCCTCCGACGGAAAACATTCAGTACTTC. Translation: CASSPPTENIQYF.

This clone was recorded once. The chain is built from TRBV19 and TRBJ1-6; a possible D gene is TRBD1 (5 bases). Germline V gene lookup returns CDR1 LNHDA and CDR2 SQIVND (reference sequence). Trimming shortened V by 4 bases and J by 2 bases, and 9 bases separated the two germline ends. The CDR3 has 15 amino acids. The CDR3 here is CASSKEGTYNSPLHF. As DNA, the CDR3 is TGTGCCAGTAGTAAGGAGGGGACCTATAATTCACCCCTCCACTTT.

This clone was seen only a few times. The chain employs TRBV11-2 and TRBJ1-6; D is unclear. V dropped 3 bases and J dropped 8 bases, with 20 bases sitting between them. The germline CDR1 and CDR2 sequences are SGHAT and FQNNGV. The CDR3 has 17 amino acids. The CDR3 protein is CASSFAQVTWSDSPLHF. CDR3 in DNA: TGTGCCAGCAGCTTCGCGCAGGTGACATGGAGTGATTCACCCCTCCACTTT.

This rearrangement joins TRBV6-5 to TRBJ1-2, with D possibly being TRBD1 (5 bases). The V gene's germline CDR1 is MNHEY and CDR2 SVGAGI. The CDR3 sequence is 11 residues long. V was trimmed by 10 bases and J by 3 bases, leaving 9 bases between them. CDR3 amino acids: CAISTDYGYTF. The CDR3 region has the DNA TGTGCCATATCGACAGACTATGGCTACACCTTC.

This chain connects TRBV19 to TRBJ1-1; TRBD1 agrees at 8 bases. The CDR3 covers 17 residues. V lost 5 bases, J lost 0 bases, and 11 bases stayed unmatched. Looked up from germline, CDR1 is LNHDA and CDR2 is SQIVND (reference sequence). The CDR3 DNA reads TGTGCCAGTAGTCCTCCGAGACAGGGGACCATGAACACTGAAGCTTTCTTT. Its protein is CASSPPRQGTMNTEAFF.

The J gene is TRBJ2-7, the V gene TRBV5-1; D remains ambiguous. CDR3 length equals 16 residues. Germline loops: CDR1 SGHRS, CDR2 YFSETQ. V was pared by 5 bases and J by 2 bases, with 20 bases between. The CDR3 loop reads CASRTVPRFGTYEQYF. As DNA, the CDR3 is TGCGCCAGCAGGACCGTCCCACGCTTTGGAACCTACGAGCAGTACTTC.